This T cell receptor beta chain was retrieved from a study of T cells in Graves' hyperthyroidism and ophthalmopathy. This clonotype was counted at least ten times. The CDR3 is 13 amino acids. CDR1 and CDR2 (germline): LGHDT, YNNKEL (reference sequence). V was trimmed by 3 bases and J by 5 bases, leaving 11 bases between them. Researchers amplified the TCR beta CDR3 regions from RNA transcripts. Initially, a first-round RT-PCR of the TCR CDR3 employed the HTBI primer set. TCRdb recomputed calls from the multiplex PCR reads with MiXCR, one row per CDR3 protein. The sample contains approximately 700,000 distinct CDR3 sequences, 16% of which appear only once.

The specimen was blood. The receptor was derived from a man in his late teens or twenties with Graves' hyperthyroidism. V usage is TRBV3-1 and J usage is TRBJ2-7; D is uncertain. As DNA, the CDR3 is TGTGCCAGCAGCCACTCAGGAATCCACGAGCAGTACTTC. Encoded protein: CASSHSGIHEQYF.